These 4 T cell receptor beta chains came from one sample sequenced in a study of cytomegalovirus exposure and HLA in healthy donors. With 60 Vbeta and 13 Jbeta primers, the PCR was carried out. The protocol was immunoSEQ multiplex PCR, while the TCRdb copy is restricted to in-frame clones and leaves out a portion. The listing records about 91,000 clones. What was sequenced was PBMCs. The receptors derive from a woman under 40 in good health and CMV-seronegative.

The chain combines TRBV11-2 with TRBJ1-5, with no clear D. Germline CDR1 reads SGHAT; CDR2 reads FQNNGV. Trimming removed 0 bases from V and 1 base from J, with 7 bases in between. CDR3 length equals 15 residues. CDR3 in amino acids: CASSLDRRSNQPQHF. The CDR3, as DNA: TGTGCCAGCAGCTTAGATCGCAGGAGCAATCAGCCCCAGCATTTT.

The chain carries TRBV4-2 and TRBJ2-1, with TRBD2 matching over 8 bases. Losses at the gene ends were 4 bases for V and 10 bases for J; bases not matched to a gene: 6. Germline V gene lookup returns CDR1 LGHNA and CDR2 YNFKEQ. CDR3 length: 13 residues. CDR3 nucleotides: TGTGCCAGCAGCCTCACTACTAGCGGCGAGCAGTTCTTC. It translates to CASSLTTSGEQFF.

The V gene is TRBV28, the J gene TRBJ1-5, with D tentatively TRBD1 (6 bases). Germline V gene data show CDR1 as MDHEN and CDR2 as SYDVKM. The ends were cut back, 2 bases at V and 1 base at J, with 9 bases in the middle. CDR3 length equals 15 residues. The CDR3 DNA reads TGTGCCAGCAGTTTAATCAGGGGAAGCAATCAGCCCCAGCATTTT. The encoded protein is CASSLIRGSNQPQHF.

The V and J genes are TRBV6-4 and TRBJ1-1; a weak D match, TRBD1 (5 bases). Trimming took off 5 bases at V and 3 bases at J, with 16 bases between the two ends. The CDR3 loop spans 15 amino acids. Per the germline V gene, CDR1 is MRHNA and CDR2 is SNTAGT. In DNA, the CDR3 is TGTGCCAGCAGTAACCCCGGAACAGGATACACTGAAGCTTTCTTT. Translation gives CASSNPGTGYTEAFF.